This entry is about one TCR beta chain. Its antigen remains unknown. This specimen belongs to a study of PD-1 blockade in classical Hodgkin lymphoma. Assay: immunoSEQ multiplex PCR; the TCRdb copy retains only in-frame clones and omits some. The sample has 40,000 to 45,000 clones; about 77% are singletons. In germline, CDR1 is SGHVS, CDR2 FNYEAQ. This CDR3 has 17 amino acids. V lost 5 bases and J lost 2, with 18 bases in between. Study outcomes and limitations: Unlike CD8+ TCR diversity, which did not rise significantly by C4D1, CD4+ TCR diversity did. Reports indicated that newly diagnosed patients had lower baseline TCR diversity than healthy donors did. Complete responders' diversity at baseline resembled that of newly diagnosed patients.

Each of the patients experienced relapse following autologous stem cell transplantation, and their brentuximab vedotin exposure differed. Complete response, partial response or progressive disease made up the best responses. The chain combines TRBV7-6 with TRBJ1-4, with no clear D. Sequenced here: peripheral blood mononuclear cells (PBMCs), sampled at baseline. This TCR was recovered from a human donor with classical Hodgkin lymphoma. CDR3 coding DNA: TGTGCCAGCAGCCCCCCCGCGGGGTTTGGGACTAATGAAAAACTGTTTTTT. It yields the protein CASSPPAGFGTNEKLFF.